This is a list of T cell receptor beta chains from one sample in a study of blood T cell repertoires in COVID-19. Only in-frame clones appear in the TCRdb table, and some are missing; sequencing was by immunoSEQ multiplex PCR. The profile shows roughly 400,000 clones, about 88% of them singletons. The sample taken for sequencing was PBMCs or T cells enriched from blood (not recorded which). The receptor set was obtained from a woman under 30 who had been exposed to COVID-19. Both conserved end residues are part of each CDR3. Each record gives: J gene, V gene, clone size, CDR3 length, CDR3 protein. Not all rows give a size; the values are once, few, many and, for expanded clones, a class.

j_call: TRBJ1-5
v_call: TRBV5-3
clone_size: .
cdr3_length: 17
cdr3_aa: CARSPDRVGISNQPQHF

j_call: TRBJ2-7
v_call: TRBV19
clone_size: few
cdr3_length: 13
cdr3_aa: CATLEQGTYEQYF

j_call: TRBJ1-2
v_call: TRBV7-9
clone_size: few
cdr3_length: 14
cdr3_aa: CASSLSGSHYGYTF

j_call: TRBJ1-3
v_call: TRBV7-2
clone_size: .
cdr3_length: 18
cdr3_aa: CASSITPRGGRSGNTIYF

j_call: TRBJ2-1
v_call: TRBV13
clone_size: .
cdr3_length: 15
cdr3_aa: CASRRWDRGHNEQFF

j_call: TRBJ1-3
v_call: TRBV6-5
clone_size: .
cdr3_length: 15
cdr3_aa: CASSYTTGQGNTIYF

j_call: TRBJ1-2
v_call: TRBV29-1
clone_size: once
cdr3_length: 14
cdr3_aa: CSVEVHPGDYGYTF

j_call: TRBJ2-7
v_call: TRBV19
clone_size: once
cdr3_length: 13
cdr3_aa: CASSTELIYEQYF

j_call: TRBJ1-6
v_call: TRBV7-2
clone_size: few
cdr3_length: 15
cdr3_aa: CASSLDRAVNSPLHF

j_call: TRBJ2-7
v_call: TRBV27
clone_size: .
cdr3_length: 15
cdr3_aa: CASSLSGDRGHEQYF

j_call: TRBJ2-3
v_call: TRBV30
clone_size: .
cdr3_length: 15
cdr3_aa: CAWSVVAGVTDTQYF

j_call: TRBJ2-1
v_call: TRBV6-4
clone_size: .
cdr3_length: 17
cdr3_aa: CASSDNYLAGGQHEQFF

j_call: TRBJ1-6
v_call: TRBV6-5
clone_size: .
cdr3_length: 13
cdr3_aa: CASSYSSNSPLHF

j_call: TRBJ2-5
v_call: TRBV29-1
clone_size: .
cdr3_length: 11
cdr3_aa: CSVTLGETQYF

j_call: TRBJ1-5
v_call: TRBV6-5
clone_size: few
cdr3_length: 14
cdr3_aa: CASSWSGVNQPQHF

j_call: TRBJ1-5
v_call: TRBV28
clone_size: .
cdr3_length: 13
cdr3_aa: CASTQGYFGPQHF

j_call: TRBJ2-3
v_call: TRBV5-1
clone_size: once
cdr3_length: 15
cdr3_aa: CASSLETTSTDTQYF

j_call: TRBJ1-6
v_call: TRBV28
clone_size: .
cdr3_length: 17
cdr3_aa: CASSPVRQRPPNSPLHF

j_call: TRBJ2-3
v_call: TRBV2
clone_size: .
cdr3_length: 16
cdr3_aa: CASSRTSGGTTDTQYF

j_call: TRBJ2-7
v_call: TRBV18
clone_size: .
cdr3_length: 13
cdr3_aa: CASSPPGRNEQYF

j_call: TRBJ2-7
v_call: TRBV27
clone_size: .
cdr3_length: 11
cdr3_aa: CASSGGYEQYF

j_call: TRBJ1-2
v_call: TRBV28
clone_size: .
cdr3_length: 14
cdr3_aa: CASTNRQGPYGYTF

j_call: TRBJ2-7
v_call: TRBV6-6
clone_size: .
cdr3_length: 15
cdr3_aa: CASSYGRFAGDEQYF

j_call: TRBJ2-3
v_call: TRBV6-5
clone_size: once
cdr3_length: 13
cdr3_aa: CASSSLGPDTQYF

j_call: TRBJ2-5
v_call: TRBV28
clone_size: .
cdr3_length: 15
cdr3_aa: CASSPGRGYQETQYF